This is a list of T cell receptor beta chains from one sample in a study of shared clonotypes between healthy human individuals. Assay: immunoSEQ multiplex PCR; the TCRdb copy retains only in-frame clones and omits some. The profile shows roughly 680,000 clones, approximately 77% of them singletons. Sequenced input: memory CD4+ T cells sorted from blood. The source is a woman between 25 and 40 years old in good health. Each CDR3 is given with its conserved first and last residue. A D gene is named only where the DNA matches it firmly. Some rows have no size entry. The others give once, few or many, or a class for an expanded clone.

v_call,j_call,cdr3_length,clone_size,d_call,cdr3_nt,cdr3_aa
TRBV4-1,TRBJ2-7,17,.,TRBD2,TGCGCCAGCAGCCTGGCCCCCGGGAGCGGGAGCTCCTACGAGCAGTACTTC,CASSLAPGSGSSYEQYF
TRBV19,TRBJ1-5,14,.,.,TGTGCCAGTAGGTTAGGGACCGCTGATACGCCCCAGCATTTT,CASRLGTADTPQHF
TRBV18,TRBJ1-4,17,.,.,TGTGCCAGCTCGCCGAGCTTTGGGGGAGGACCTAATGAAAAACTGTTTTTT,CASSPSFGGGPNEKLFF
TRBV7-9,TRBJ2-1,15,.,.,TGTGCCAGCAGCCGGGGAGGCGCGTCCTACAATGAGCAGTTCTTC,CASSRGGASYNEQFF
TRBV5-1,TRBJ2-5,12,.,.,TGCGCCAGCAGCGCCTCCGTAGAGACCCAGTACTTC,CASSASVETQYF
TRBV9,TRBJ2-1,14,.,TRBD1,TGTGCCAGCAGCGGACAGGGTGGTAAGGATGAGCAGTTCTTC,CASSGQGGKDEQFF
TRBV6-1,TRBJ2-1,15,many,TRBD2,TGTGCCAGCAGTGATAGCGGGAGCTTCTACAATGAGCAGTTCTTC,CASSDSGSFYNEQFF
TRBV10-3,TRBJ1-5,14,.,.,TGTGCCATCAGTGAGTGGCAGGGTAGGGAGCCCCAGCATTTT,CAISEWQGREPQHF
TRBV28,TRBJ1-1,15,many,.,TGTGCCAGCAGTTTTGGACTCAGGGGGAACACTGAAGCTTTCTTT,CASSFGLRGNTEAFF
TRBV11-2,TRBJ1-3,15,.,.,TGTGCCAGCAGCCAGGGGTTCAGCTCTGGAAACACCATATATTTT,CASSQGFSSGNTIYF
TRBV30,TRBJ2-1,13,.,.,TGTGCCTGGAGTATCAGAGGAGCCCACGAGCAGTTCTTC,CAWSIRGAHEQFF
TRBV29-1,TRBJ2-2,13,.,.,TGCAGCGTTGCCCCATCCCGTCCCGGGGAGCTGTTTTTT,CSVAPSRPGELFF
TRBV19,TRBJ1-1,14,.,TRBD1,TGTGCCAGTAGTCAACAGGGGGCGGTGACTGAAGCTTTCTTT,CASSQQGAVTEAFF
TRBV5-8,TRBJ1-4,15,.,.,TGTGCCAGCAGAACCGGCGGGGGGCGGTATGAAAAACTGTTTTTT,CASRTGGGRYEKLFF
TRBV27,TRBJ2-3,16,.,.,TGTGCCAGCATGAGCATCCAGCGGATCTTCACAGATACGCAGTATTTT,CASMSIQRIFTDTQYF
TRBV5-6,TRBJ2-1,16,many,.,TGTGCCAGCAGCTTGGAACTCTCGAGCTCCTACAATGAGCAGTTCTTC,CASSLELSSSYNEQFF
TRBV29-1,TRBJ2-1,14,.,TRBD2,TGCAGCGTAGCCTCTAGCGGGTATAACAATGAGCAGTTCTTC,CSVASSGYNNEQFF
TRBV29-1,TRBJ2-3,11,.,.,TGCAGCGTTGTCCGCACAGATACGCAGTATTTT,CSVVRTDTQYF
TRBV27,TRBJ2-2,15,.,TRBD2,TGTGCCACCCAAAATGGGCTAGCGGGTGGCGGGGAGCTGTTTTTT,CATQNGLAGGGELFF
TRBV11-3,TRBJ2-3,16,few,TRBD2,TGTGCCAGCAGCTTAGGCAGCGGAGCGGGAGTGGATACGCAGTATTTT,CASSLGSGAGVDTQYF
TRBV9,TRBJ2-7,14,.,TRBD1,TGTGCCAGCAGCCCCCGGGACAGGGACTACGAGCAGTACTTC,CASSPRDRDYEQYF
TRBV2,TRBJ1-1,15,.,.,TGTGCCAGCAGTACCCCCCCGGGGGCAAACACTGAAGCTTTCTTT,CASSTPPGANTEAFF
TRBV28,TRBJ2-7,15,.,TRBD2,TGTGCCAGCAGAGCCTATAGCGGGATGAGCTACGAGCAGTACTTC,CASRAYSGMSYEQYF
TRBV10-3,TRBJ2-3,17,.,.,TGTGCCATCAGCGGACCGGGGCGCAAAGCTAGCACAGATACGCAGTATTTT,CAISGPGRKASTDTQYF
TRBV7-6,TRBJ2-1,17,once,TRBD2,TGTGCCAGCAGCGCCACTAGCGGGCTCAGCTCCTACAATGAGCAGTTCTTC,CASSATSGLSSYNEQFF
TRBV2,TRBJ1-1,14,.,.,TGTGCCAGCAGTCTCTCAGGGTTGGACGCTGAAGCTTTCTTT,CASSLSGLDAEAFF
TRBV2,TRBJ2-3,14,once,.,TGTGCCAGCGGGGGGGCGGGAAGCACAGATACGCAGTATTTT,CASGGAGSTDTQYF
TRBV5-1,TRBJ2-7,14,.,.,TGCGCCAGCAGCTTGGAGGTGGTCTCCTACGAGCAGTACTTC,CASSLEVVSYEQYF
TRBV27,TRBJ1-1,14,.,.,TGTGCCAGCAGTCCCCGGACAGAGCACCTTGAAGCTTTCTTT,CASSPRTEHLEAFF
TRBV11-2,TRBJ1-2,15,few,.,TGTGCCAGCAGCACCCGACACGGATCGCCCTATGGCTACACCTTC,CASSTRHGSPYGYTF
TRBV2,TRBJ1-4,16,.,.,TGTGCCAGCAGTGCCCGGAGGCCAGCTTCTAATGAAAAACTGTTTTTT,CASSARRPASNEKLFF
TRBV5-6,TRBJ2-7,15,few,.,TGTGCCAGCACCAATGTCCGGGACAACTCCTACGAGCAGTACTTC,CASTNVRDNSYEQYF
TRBV4-1,TRBJ2-6,17,.,.,TGCGCCAGCAGCCAAGATAGAGGGGTCGGTGGGGCCAACGTCCTGACTTTC,CASSQDRGVGGANVLTF
TRBV2,TRBJ2-1,15,.,.,TGTGCCAGCAGTGAGTGGCGGTTAGACTACAATGAGCAGTTCTTC,CASSEWRLDYNEQFF
TRBV4-1,TRBJ1-3,13,.,.,TGCGCCAGCAGCCAAGGCGAGGGAAACACCATATATTTT,CASSQGEGNTIYF
TRBV5-4,TRBJ2-1,16,.,.,TGTGCCAGCAGCTTGGGATCGCCGGCGCAACTGGGTGAGCAGTTCTTC,CASSLGSPAQLGEQFF
TRBV18,TRBJ2-3,18,.,TRBD1,TGTGCCAGCTCACCAGGGATCGTGGCAGGGGGCATCACAGATACGCAGTATTTT,CASSPGIVAGGITDTQYF
TRBV25-1,TRBJ2-6,17,once,TRBD1,TGTGCCAGCAGTATCCGACAGGGGCTTTCTGGGGCCAACGTCCTGACTTTC,CASSIRQGLSGANVLTF
TRBV7-6,TRBJ2-5,14,.,.,TGTGCCAGCAGCTTATATAGAAACCAAGAGACCCAGTACTTC,CASSLYRNQETQYF
TRBV28,TRBJ2-6,18,.,.,TGTGCCAGCAGTTTAGATCGGGGCTTTAGCTCTGGGGCCAACGTCCTGACTTTC,CASSLDRGFSSGANVLTF
TRBV5-1,TRBJ2-7,13,.,.,TGCGCCAGCAGCTTGGAGGGGCACTACGAGCAGTACTTC,CASSLEGHYEQYF
TRBV5-6,TRBJ2-3,13,.,.,TGTGCCAGCAGCTTGGGACGCACAGATACGCAGTATTTT,CASSLGRTDTQYF
TRBV11-3,TRBJ2-1,15,.,.,TGTGCCAGCACCAAGGACTTTTACGACTACAATGAGCAGTTCTTC,CASTKDFYDYNEQFF
TRBV13,TRBJ2-3,13,.,.,TGTGCCAGCAGCTCACCGGGAACAGATACGCAGTATTTT,CASSSPGTDTQYF
TRBV27,TRBJ2-3,14,few,.,TGTGCCAGCAGTTTATTCTCTGAAACAGATACGCAGTATTTT,CASSLFSETDTQYF
TRBV25-1,TRBJ2-7,12,few,.,TGTGCCAGCCTCGGACAGTCCTACGAGCAGTACTTC,CASLGQSYEQYF
TRBV29-1,TRBJ2-1,14,.,.,TGCAGCGTTAACAGGCGCCGCTCCTACAATGAGCAGTTCTTC,CSVNRRRSYNEQFF
TRBV19,TRBJ2-7,14,.,TRBD1,TGTGCCTCGACGCGACAGGGGGGGGCCTACGAGCAGTACTTC,CASTRQGGAYEQYF
TRBV7-2,TRBJ2-1,13,many,.,TGTGCCAGCAGCTTATACATATCCAATGAGCAGTTCTTC,CASSLYISNEQFF
TRBV11-3,TRBJ1-1,15,once,.,TGTGCCAGCAGCTTAGTGGGACAAGGACACACTGAAGCTTTCTTT,CASSLVGQGHTEAFF
TRBV28,TRBJ2-7,14,few,TRBD2,TGTGCCAGCAGTTCTAGCGGGATAGGCCACGAGCAGTACTTC,CASSSSGIGHEQYF
TRBV18,TRBJ2-3,13,.,.,TGTGCCAGCTCACCACCCTCTGCAGATACGCAGTATTTT,CASSPPSADTQYF